This TCR beta chain came from a study of CD8+CD57+ T cells in acquired aplastic anemia. Overall study context: When averaged, DNA from sorted CD4+ and CD8+ cells came to 2.5 to 4 ug.

Genomic DNA was employed as the template in profiling TCR beta VDJ and CDR3. TCRdb re-called the reads with MiXCR, one entry per CDR3 protein. The repertoire consists of some 45,000 distinct CDR3 sequences, with approximately 67% occurring once and the leading ten covering 20% to 30%. Concerning this clonotype: The antigen remains unidentified. The junction differs from germline at one of its ends, possibly a read error.

Findings and caveats of the study: Approximately 30 CD8+ CDR3 sequences were shared between patients and controls.

This TCR came from a human donor in good health, serving as a control. The sample was sorted CD4+, CD8+, or CD8+CD57+ T cells (not recorded which) from PBMCs.

CDR3 in amino acids: CASSEEGGTVQYF. CDR3 DNA sequence: TGTGCCAGCAGCGAAGAGGGAGGGACTGTTCAGTACTTC. The chain uses TRBV2 and TRBJ2-7, with 7 bases lining up with TRBD2. CDR3 length: 13 amino acids. Germline loops: CDR1 SNHLY, CDR2 FYNNEI.